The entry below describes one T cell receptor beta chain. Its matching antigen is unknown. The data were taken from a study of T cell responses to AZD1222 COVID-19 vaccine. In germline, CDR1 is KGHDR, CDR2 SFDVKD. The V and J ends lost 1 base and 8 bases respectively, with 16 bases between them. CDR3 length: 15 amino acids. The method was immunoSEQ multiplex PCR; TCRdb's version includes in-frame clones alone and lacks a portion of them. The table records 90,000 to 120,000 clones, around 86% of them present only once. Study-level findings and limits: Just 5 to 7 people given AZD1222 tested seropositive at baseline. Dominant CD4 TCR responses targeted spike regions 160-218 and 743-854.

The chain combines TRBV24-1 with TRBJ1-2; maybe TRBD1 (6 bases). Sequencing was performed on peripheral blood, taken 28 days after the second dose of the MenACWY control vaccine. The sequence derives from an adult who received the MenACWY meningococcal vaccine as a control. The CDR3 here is CATSDFGQRMEGYTF. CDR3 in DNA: TGTGCCACCAGTGATTTTGGACAGCGGATGGAAGGCTACACCTTC.